The 9 T cell receptor beta chains below all came from one sample that was sequenced in a study of metastatic and nonmetastatic thyroid tumors. TCRdb used MiXCR to call clones anew from the PCR reads. Here the sample spans about 41,000 clones, 24% being singletons. Until they underwent thyroid surgery, no patient had received any treatment. The sequenced material came from tumor tissue. All receptors come from a female donor with papillary thyroid cancer or a benign thyroid nodule (not recorded which). Some clones in this sample may be carry-over from other donors' samples.

This clone was observed a few times. The rearrangement joins TRBV12-3 or TRBV12-4 to TRBJ2-5; unclear D gene. V was pared by 4 bases and J by 3 bases, with 15 bases between. CDR3 size: 15 residues. CDR3 nucleotide sequence: TGTGCCAGCAGTTCCCTCAGCAGGCCCGAAGAGACCCAGTACTTC. Translated, it gives CASSSLSRPEETQYF.

This clone has ten or more counts. V usage is TRBV4-1 and J usage is TRBJ1-2; no definite D call. Trimming cost V 2 bases and J 2 bases, with 12 bases left between them. CDR3 size: 15 residues. Germline V gene lookup returns CDR1 MGHRA and CDR2 YSYEKL. The CDR3 region is CASSQFEFGNYGYTF. For the CDR3, the DNA is TGCGCCAGCAGCCAATTCGAATTTGGGAACTATGGCTACACCTTC.

This clone was recorded many times. The chain employs TRBV6-1 and TRBJ1-2; D call uncertain. Germline lookup yields CDR1 MNHNS and CDR2 SASEGT. V was clipped by 5 bases and J by 2 bases, with 9 bases between them. The CDR3 totals 13 residues. The CDR3 DNA reads TGTGCCAGCAGTCGCGACGGGAACTATGGCTACACCTTC. Encoded protein: CASSRDGNYGYTF.

This clone was recorded many times. The chain is built from TRBV2 and TRBJ1-6, with 7 bases that match TRBD1. This CDR3 comprises 15 residues. Per germline, CDR1 SNHLY and CDR2 FYNNEI. Trimming cost V 6 bases and J 2 bases; bases outside gene matches: 4. CDR3 protein: CASRVGTAYNSPLHF. In nucleotides, the CDR3 is TGTGCCAGCAGAGTCGGGACAGCCTATAATTCACCCCTCCACTTT.

There are a few counts of this clone. The chain carries TRBV27 and TRBJ1-2; D is possibly TRBD1 (6 bases). The germline V and J ends were trimmed by 5 bases and 5 bases, with 9 bases remaining between them. Germline CDR1 reads MNHEY; CDR2 reads SMNVEV (reference sequence). This CDR3 is built from 12 residues. The CDR3 DNA sequence: TGTGCCAGCAGTCCCAGGGGTTATGGCTACACCTTC. This encodes CASSPRGYGYTF.

This clone was seen repeatedly, ten times or more. The chain couples TRBV25-1 to TRBJ2-5, with D hard to call. There are 13 residues in the CDR3. Germline V gives CDR1 MGHDK, CDR2 SYGVNS. The germline V and J ends were trimmed by 4 bases and 4 bases, with 10 bases remaining between them. CDR3 sequence reads: CASSVWQAETQYF. The CDR3 coding sequence is TGTGCCAGCAGTGTGTGGCAGGCAGAGACCCAGTACTTC.

The J gene is TRBJ2-7, the V gene TRBV12-3 or TRBV12-4, with 7 nucleotides matching TRBD2. This CDR3 is built from 14 residues. J gave up 0 bases and V 4 bases, and 3 bases lay outside the gene matches. The CDR3 loop reads CASSWTGGSYEQYF. Here the CDR3 DNA reads TGTGCCAGCAGTTGGACGGGGGGCTCCTACGAGCAGTACTTC.

This clone appeared many times. A read error may produce the germline difference seen at one junction end. Different DNA sequences within this sample yield the same CDR3. This chain uses TRBV28 with TRBJ2-7; possible D gene TRBD1, 6 bases. The germline V gene encodes CDR1 MDHEN and CDR2 SYDVKM. The CDR3 is 14 residues long. Here the CDR3 reads CASSLWDISYEQYF. Written as DNA, the CDR3 is TGCGCCAGCAGTTTATGGGACATATCCTACGAGCAGTACTTC.

In its sample, this clone was seen many times. V and J are TRBV7-3 and TRBJ2-3; D is unresolved. V lost 5 bases and J 5 bases, leaving 8 bases between the germline ends. Germline assignment: CDR1 SGHTA and CDR2 FQGTGA. This CDR3 is built from 12 residues. CDR3 region: CASSPMGDTQYF. In nucleotides, the CDR3 is TGTGCCAGCAGCCCAATGGGAGATACGCAGTATTTT.